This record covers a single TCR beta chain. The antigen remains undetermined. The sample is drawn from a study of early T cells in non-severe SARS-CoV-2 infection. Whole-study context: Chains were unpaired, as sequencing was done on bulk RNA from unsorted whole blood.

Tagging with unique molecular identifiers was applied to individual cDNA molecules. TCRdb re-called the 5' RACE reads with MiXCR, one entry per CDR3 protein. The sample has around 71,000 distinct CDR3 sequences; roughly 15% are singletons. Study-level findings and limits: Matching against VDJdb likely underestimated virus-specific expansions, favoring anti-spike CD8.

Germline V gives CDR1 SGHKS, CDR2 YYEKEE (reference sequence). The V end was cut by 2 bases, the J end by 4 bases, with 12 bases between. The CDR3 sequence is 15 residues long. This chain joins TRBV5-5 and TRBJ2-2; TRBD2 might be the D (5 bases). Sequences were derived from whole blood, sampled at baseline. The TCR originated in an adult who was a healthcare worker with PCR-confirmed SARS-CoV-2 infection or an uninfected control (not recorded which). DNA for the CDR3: TGTGCCAGCAGCTTCGGACTGGTGGGCACCGGGGAGCTGTTTTTT. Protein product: CASSFGLVGTGELFF.